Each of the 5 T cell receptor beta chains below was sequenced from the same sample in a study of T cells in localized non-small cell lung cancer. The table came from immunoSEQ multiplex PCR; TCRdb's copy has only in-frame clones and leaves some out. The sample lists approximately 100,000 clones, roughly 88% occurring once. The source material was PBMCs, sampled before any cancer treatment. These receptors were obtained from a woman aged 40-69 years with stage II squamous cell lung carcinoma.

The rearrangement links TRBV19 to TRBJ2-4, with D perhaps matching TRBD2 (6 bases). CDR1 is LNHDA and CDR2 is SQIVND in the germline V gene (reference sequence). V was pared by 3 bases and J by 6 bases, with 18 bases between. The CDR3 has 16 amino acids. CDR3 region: CASSIGLRERANIQYF. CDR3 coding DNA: TGTGCCAGTAGTATTGGTCTGCGGGAAAGGGCAAACATTCAGTACTTC. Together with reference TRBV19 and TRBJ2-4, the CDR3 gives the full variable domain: DGGITQSPKYLFRKEGQNVTLSCEQNLNHDAMYWYRQDPGQGLRLIYYSQIVNDFQKGDIAEGYSVSREKKESFPLTVTSAQKNPTAFYLCASSIGLRERANIQYFGAGTRLSVL.

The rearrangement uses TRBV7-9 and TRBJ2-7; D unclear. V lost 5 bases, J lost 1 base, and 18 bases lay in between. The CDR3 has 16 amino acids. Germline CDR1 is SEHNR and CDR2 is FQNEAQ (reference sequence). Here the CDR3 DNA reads TGTGCCAGCAGCCCTCCCCCGGCGGTCGCTTCCTACGAGCAGTACTTC. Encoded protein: CASSPPPAVASYEQYF. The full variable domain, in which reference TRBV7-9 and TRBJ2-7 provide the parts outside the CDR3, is DTGVSQNPRHKITKRGQNVTFRCDPISEHNRLYWYRQTLGQGPEFLTYFQNEAQLEKSRLLSDRFSAERPKGSFSTLEIQRTEQGDSAMYLCASSPPPAVASYEQYFGPGTRLTVT.

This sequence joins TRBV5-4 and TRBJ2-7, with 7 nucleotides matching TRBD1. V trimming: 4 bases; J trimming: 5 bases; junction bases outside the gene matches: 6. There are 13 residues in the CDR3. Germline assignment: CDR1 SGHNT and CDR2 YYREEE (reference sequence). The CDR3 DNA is TGTGCCAGCAGCCCCGGAGGACAGGACGAGCAGTACTTC. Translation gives CASSPGGQDEQYF.

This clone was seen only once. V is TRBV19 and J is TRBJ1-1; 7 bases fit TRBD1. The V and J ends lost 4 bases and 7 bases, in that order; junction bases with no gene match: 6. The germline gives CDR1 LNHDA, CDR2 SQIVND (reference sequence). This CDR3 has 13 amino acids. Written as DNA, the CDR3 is TGTGCCAGTAGTAAGTTTGACAGGGATGAAGCTTTCTTT. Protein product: CASSKFDRDEAFF.

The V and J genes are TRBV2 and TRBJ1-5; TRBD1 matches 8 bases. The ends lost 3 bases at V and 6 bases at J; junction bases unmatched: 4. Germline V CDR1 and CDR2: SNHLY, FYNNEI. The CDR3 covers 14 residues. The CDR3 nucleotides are TGTGCCAGCAGTGATGGACAGGGACTTCAGCCCCAGCATTTT. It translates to CASSDGQGLQPQHF.